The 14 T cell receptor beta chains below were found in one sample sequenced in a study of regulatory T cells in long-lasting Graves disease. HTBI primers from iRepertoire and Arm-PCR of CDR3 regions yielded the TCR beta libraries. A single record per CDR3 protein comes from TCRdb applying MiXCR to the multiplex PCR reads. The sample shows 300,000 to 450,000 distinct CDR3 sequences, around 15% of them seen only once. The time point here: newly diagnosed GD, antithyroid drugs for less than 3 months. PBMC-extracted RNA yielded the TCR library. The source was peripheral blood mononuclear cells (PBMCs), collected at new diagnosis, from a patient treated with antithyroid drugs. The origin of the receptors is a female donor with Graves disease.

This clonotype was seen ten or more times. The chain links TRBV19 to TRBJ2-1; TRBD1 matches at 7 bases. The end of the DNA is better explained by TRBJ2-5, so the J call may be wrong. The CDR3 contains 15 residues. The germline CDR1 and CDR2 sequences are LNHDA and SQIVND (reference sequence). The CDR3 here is CASTGKTGVTETQYF. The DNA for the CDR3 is TGTGCCAGTACGGGGAAAACAGGGGTCACGGAGACCCAGTACTTC.

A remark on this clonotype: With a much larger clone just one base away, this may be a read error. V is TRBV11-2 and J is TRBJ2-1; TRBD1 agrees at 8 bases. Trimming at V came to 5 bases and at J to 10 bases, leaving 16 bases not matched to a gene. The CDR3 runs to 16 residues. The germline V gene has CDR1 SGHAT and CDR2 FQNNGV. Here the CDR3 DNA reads TGTGCCAGCAGCCCGAGACAGGGGTGGACCTCCTACGAGCAGTTCTTC. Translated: CASSPRQGWTSYEQFF.

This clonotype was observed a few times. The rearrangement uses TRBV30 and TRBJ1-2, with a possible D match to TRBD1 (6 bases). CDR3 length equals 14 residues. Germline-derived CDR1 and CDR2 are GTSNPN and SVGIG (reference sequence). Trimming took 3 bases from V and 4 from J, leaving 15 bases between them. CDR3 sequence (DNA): TGTGCCTGGAGATCCCCCTGGGGGGCCTATGGCTACACCTTC. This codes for CAWRSPWGAYGYTF.

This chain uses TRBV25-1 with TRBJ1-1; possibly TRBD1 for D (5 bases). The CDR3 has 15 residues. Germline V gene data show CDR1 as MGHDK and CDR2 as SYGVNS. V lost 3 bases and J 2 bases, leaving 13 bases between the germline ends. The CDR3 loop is CASSDPSGVNTEAFF. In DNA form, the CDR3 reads TGTGCCAGCAGTGACCCCTCGGGGGTCAACACTGAAGCTTTCTTT.

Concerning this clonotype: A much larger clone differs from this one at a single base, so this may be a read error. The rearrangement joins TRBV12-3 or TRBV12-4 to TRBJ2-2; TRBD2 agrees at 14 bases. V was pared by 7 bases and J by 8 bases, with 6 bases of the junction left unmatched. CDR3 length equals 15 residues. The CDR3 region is CASNPGTSGGGELFF. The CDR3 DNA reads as TGTGCCAGCAACCCCGGGACTAGCGGGGGAGGGGAGCTGTTTTTT.

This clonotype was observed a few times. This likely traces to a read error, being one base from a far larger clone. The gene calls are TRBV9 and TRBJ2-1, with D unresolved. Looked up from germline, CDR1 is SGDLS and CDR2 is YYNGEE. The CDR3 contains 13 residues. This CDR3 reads CASSVEAKETQHF. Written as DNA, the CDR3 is TGTGCCAGCAGCGTAGAGGCTAAAGAGACCCAGCACTTC.

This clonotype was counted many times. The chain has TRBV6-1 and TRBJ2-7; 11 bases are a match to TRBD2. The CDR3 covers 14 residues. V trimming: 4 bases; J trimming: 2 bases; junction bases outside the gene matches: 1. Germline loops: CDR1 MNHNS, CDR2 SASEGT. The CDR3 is CASSGLAGTYEQYF. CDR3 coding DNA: TGTGCCAGCAGTGGACTAGCGGGAACCTACGAGCAGTACTTC.

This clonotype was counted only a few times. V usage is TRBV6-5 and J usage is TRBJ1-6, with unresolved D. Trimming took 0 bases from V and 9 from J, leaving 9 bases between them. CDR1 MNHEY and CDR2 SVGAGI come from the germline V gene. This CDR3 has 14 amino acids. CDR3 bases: TGTGCCAGCAGTTACTCCCCGGGCGGTTCACCCCTCCACTTT. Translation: CASSYSPGGSPLHF.

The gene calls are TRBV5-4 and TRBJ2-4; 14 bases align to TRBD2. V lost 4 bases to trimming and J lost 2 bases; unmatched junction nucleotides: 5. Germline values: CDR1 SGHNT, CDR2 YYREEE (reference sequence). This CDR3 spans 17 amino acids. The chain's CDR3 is CASSEGLAGVTKNIQYF. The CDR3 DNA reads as TGTGCCAGCAGCGAGGGACTAGCGGGAGTAACCAAAAACATTCAGTACTTC. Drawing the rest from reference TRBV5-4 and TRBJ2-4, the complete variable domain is ETGVTQSPTHLIKTRGQQVTLRCSSQSGHNTVSWYQQALGQGPQFIFQYYREEENGRGNFPPRFSGLQFPNYSSELNVNALELDDSALYLCASSEGLAGVTKNIQYFGAGTRLSVL.

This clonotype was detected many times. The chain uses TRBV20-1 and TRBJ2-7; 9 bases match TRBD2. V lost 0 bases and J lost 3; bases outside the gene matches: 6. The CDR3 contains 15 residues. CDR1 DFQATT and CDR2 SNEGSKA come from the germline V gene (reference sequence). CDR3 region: CSARDPLAGIYEQYF. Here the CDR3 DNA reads TGCAGTGCTAGAGATCCCCTAGCGGGGATCTACGAGCAGTACTTC.

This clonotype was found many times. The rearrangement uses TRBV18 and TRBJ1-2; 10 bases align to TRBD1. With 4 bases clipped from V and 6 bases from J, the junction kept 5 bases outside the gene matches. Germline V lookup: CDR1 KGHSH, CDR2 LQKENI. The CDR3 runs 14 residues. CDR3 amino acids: CASSLGTGANGYTF. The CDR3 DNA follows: TGTGCCAGCTCACTTGGGACAGGGGCGAATGGCTACACCTTC.

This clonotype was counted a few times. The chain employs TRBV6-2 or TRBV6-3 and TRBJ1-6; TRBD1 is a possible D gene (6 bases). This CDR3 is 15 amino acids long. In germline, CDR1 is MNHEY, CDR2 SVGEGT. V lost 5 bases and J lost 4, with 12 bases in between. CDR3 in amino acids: CASSEGGGYNSPLHF. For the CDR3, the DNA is TGTGCCAGCAGTGAGGGAGGGGGATATAATTCACCCCTCCACTTT.

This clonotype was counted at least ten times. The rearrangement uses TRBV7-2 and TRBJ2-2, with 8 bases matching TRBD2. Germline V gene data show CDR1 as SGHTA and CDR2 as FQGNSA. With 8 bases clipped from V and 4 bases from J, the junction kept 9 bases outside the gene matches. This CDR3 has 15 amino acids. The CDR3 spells CASSGLAGRTGELFF. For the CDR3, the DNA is TGTGCCAGCTCGGGGTTAGCGGGACGCACCGGGGAGCTGTTTTTT.

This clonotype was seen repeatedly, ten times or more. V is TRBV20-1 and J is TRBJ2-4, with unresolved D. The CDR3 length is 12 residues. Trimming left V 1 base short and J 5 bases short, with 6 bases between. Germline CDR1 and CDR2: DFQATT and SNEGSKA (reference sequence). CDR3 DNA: TGCAGTGCTAGAGGACCTCAAAACATTCAGTACTTC. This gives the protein CSARGPQNIQYF.